One and the same sample provided the 11 T cell receptor beta chains below, sequenced in a study of cytomegalovirus exposure and HLA in healthy donors. Researchers ran the PCR with 60 Vbeta and 13 Jbeta primers. The protocol was immunoSEQ multiplex PCR, while the TCRdb copy is restricted to in-frame clones and leaves out a portion. This sample's table reports about 160,000 clones. What was sequenced was PBMCs. The receptors come from a woman in her sixties or seventies in good health and CMV-seronegative.

This chain joins TRBV5-1 and TRBJ2-2, with D unclear. Per germline, CDR1 SGHRS and CDR2 YFSETQ. V was clipped by 0 bases and J by 6 bases, with 6 bases between them. The length of the CDR3 is 13 residues. CDR3 protein: CASSLDPSGELFF. DNA of the CDR3: TGCGCCAGCAGCTTGGATCCCTCCGGGGAGCTGTTTTTT.

The rearrangement uses TRBV7-9 and TRBJ2-2; 14 bases match TRBD2. The CDR3 runs 18 residues. Unmatched junction bases numbered 6, after V lost 2 bases and J lost 4 bases. Germline CDR1 and CDR2: SEHNR and FQNEAQ (reference sequence). This CDR3 reads CASSLRGLAGEGTGELFF. The CDR3 DNA follows: TGTGCCAGCAGCTTAAGGGGACTAGCGGGAGAGGGCACCGGGGAGCTGTTTTTT.

This sequence joins TRBV5-1 and TRBJ1-1; weak D call: TRBD1 (5 bases). Germline-derived CDR1 and CDR2 are SGHRS and YFSETQ. CDR3 length: 13 residues. Trimming pared 4 bases from V and 5 bases from J, leaving 12 bases between. The CDR3 nucleotides read TGCGCCAGCAGCACCTTGACAGAAACTGAAGCTTTCTTT. Translated, it gives CASSTLTETEAFF.

The chain joins TRBV25-1 to TRBJ1-1; 10 nucleotides align to TRBD1. CDR1 is MGHDK and CDR2 is SYGVNS in the germline V gene. The CDR3 contains 14 residues. J gave up 5 bases and V 7 bases, and 7 bases lay outside the gene matches. This chain's CDR3 is CASTRQGAGTEAFF. CDR3 sequence (DNA): TGTGCCAGCACCCGACAGGGGGCAGGGACTGAAGCTTTCTTT.

The chain employs TRBV19 and TRBJ1-4; D is unresolved. Germline V lookup: CDR1 LNHDA, CDR2 SQIVND (reference sequence). Trimming shortened V by 5 bases and J by 6 bases, and 19 bases separated the two germline ends. The CDR3 is 16 amino acids. The DNA for the CDR3 is TGTGCCAGTAGTTTCCCCCGGGGAGATAGATATGAAAAACTGTTTTTT. This gives the protein CASSFPRGDRYEKLFF.

This chain uses TRBV5-1 with TRBJ1-1; 9 nucleotides match TRBD1. CDR1 is SGHRS and CDR2 is YFSETQ in the germline V gene. This CDR3 region has 14 residues. J gave up 0 bases and V 5 bases, and 2 bases lay outside the gene matches. The CDR3 loop reads CASRGQGLNTEAFF. CDR3 coding DNA: TGCGCCAGCAGGGGACAGGGCTTGAACACTGAAGCTTTCTTT. Variable domain in full (rest from reference TRBV5-1 and TRBJ1-1): KAGVTQTPRYLIKTRGQQVTLSCSPISGHRSVSWYQQTPGQGLQFLFEYFSETQRNKGNFPGRFSGRQFSNSRSEMNVSTLELGDSALYLCASRGQGLNTEAFFGQGTRLTVV.

CDR3 nucleotides: TGTGCCAGCAGCTTAGCATTATTCACTGAAGCTTTCTTT. Its translation: CASSLALFTEAFF. The chain combines TRBV7-9 with TRBJ1-1; D gene unclear. CDR1 is SEHNR and CDR2 is FQNEAQ in the germline V gene (reference sequence). There are 13 residues in the CDR3. V gave up 0 bases and J gave up 4 bases, with 6 bases separating them. Full variable domain (missing parts from reference TRBV7-9 and TRBJ1-1): DTGVSQNPRHKITKRGQNVTFRCDPISEHNRLYWYRQTLGQGPEFLTYFQNEAQLEKSRLLSDRFSAERPKGSFSTLEIQRTEQGDSAMYLCASSLALFTEAFFGQGTRLTVV.

Here the CDR3 reads CASSYSAEPTNEKLFF. CDR3 nucleotide sequence: TGTGCCAGCAGTTACTCGGCCGAACCAACTAATGAAAAACTGTTTTTT. The J gene is TRBJ1-4, the V gene TRBV6-5; D remains unclear. CDR3 length: 16 amino acids. From germline, CDR1 is MNHEY and CDR2 SVGAGI. Trimming shortened V by 0 bases and J by 0 bases, and 8 bases separated the two germline ends.

This chain joins TRBV15 and TRBJ2-7; TRBD2 matches at 9 bases. V was pared by 1 base and J by 3 bases, with 1 base of the junction left unmatched. Germline V CDR1 and CDR2: LNHNV, YYDKDF (reference sequence). This CDR3 is built from 14 residues. CDR3 residues: CATSRGSGGYEQYF. The CDR3, as DNA: TGTGCCACCAGCAGAGGTAGCGGGGGCTACGAGCAGTACTTC.

This chain links TRBV5-1 with TRBJ1-1, with 12 bases aligning to TRBD1. The CDR3 has 16 residues. V was pared by 7 bases and J by 5 bases, with 12 bases of the junction left unmatched. The germline V gene encodes CDR1 SGHRS and CDR2 YFSETQ. CDR3 sequence reads: CASREGTGGLKTEAFF. Here the CDR3 DNA reads TGCGCCAGCCGGGAGGGGACAGGGGGCCTAAAGACTGAAGCTTTCTTT.

The chain couples TRBV29-1 to TRBJ2-7; 8 nucleotides agree with TRBD1. The CDR3 loop spans 14 amino acids. CDR1 and CDR2 from the germline V gene are SQVTM and ANQGSEA. Trimming removed 4 bases from V and 4 bases from J; junction bases left unmatched: 9. This CDR3 reads CSVVWQGARYEQYF. The CDR3 DNA follows: TGCAGCGTTGTTTGGCAGGGGGCGAGGTACGAGCAGTACTTC.